Below, 28 T cell receptor beta chains from the same sample are listed, as sequenced in a study of cytomegalovirus exposure and HLA in healthy donors. 13 Jbeta primers and 60 Vbeta primers were used for the PCR. The table came from immunoSEQ multiplex PCR; TCRdb's copy has only in-frame clones and leaves some out. The table lists tens of thousands of clones, approximately 83% of them singletons. The sequenced sample was PBMCs. These receptors originate from a man aged 30 to 45 in good health and CMV-seronegative.

The chain couples TRBV6-6 to TRBJ2-7; no reliable D call. The CDR3 is 11 amino acids. Trimming left V 4 bases short and J 3 bases short, with 4 bases between. In germline, CDR1 is MNHNY, CDR2 SVGAGI (reference sequence). CDR3 in DNA: TGTGCCAGCAGTTCCATCTACGAGCAGTACTTC. Protein: CASSSIYEQYF.

The chain has TRBV2 and TRBJ1-2; 10 bases fit TRBD1. V gave up 10 bases and J gave up 1 base; unmatched junction bases: 9. Germline values: CDR1 SNHLY, CDR2 FYNNEI. The CDR3 is 15 amino acids. CDR3 nucleotide sequence: TGTGCCAACTCAAAGACAGGGGGCGATAACTATGGCTACACCTTC. Its translation is CANSKTGGDNYGYTF.

CDR3 sequence (DNA): TGCAGCGCCAAGGGGATCGCAACTAATGAAAAACTGTTTTTT. Its translation is CSAKGIATNEKLFF. The chain recombines TRBV29-1 with TRBJ1-4, with D possibly TRBD1 on 5 matching bases. V gave up 7 bases and J gave up 0 bases, with 12 bases separating them. Per the germline V gene, CDR1 is SQVTM and CDR2 is ANQGSEA. CDR3 length: 14 amino acids. The variable domain in full, with the rest retrieved from reference TRBV29-1 and TRBJ1-4, is SAVISQKPSRDICQRGTSLTIQCQVDSQVTMMFWYRQQPGQSLTLIATANQGSEATYESGFVIDKFPISRPNLTFSTLTVSNMSPEDSSIYLCSAKGIATNEKLFFGSGTQLSVL.

The rearrangement links TRBV4-3 to TRBJ2-6; D is possibly TRBD1 (6 bases). V was cut by 0 bases and J by 0 bases, with 12 bases left in between. Germline CDR1 is LGHNA and CDR2 is YSLEER. The CDR3 is 18 residues long. The CDR3 reads CASSQDRQESSGANVLTF. The CDR3 DNA reads TGCGCCAGCAGCCAAGATAGACAGGAGAGCTCTGGGGCCAACGTCCTGACTTTC.

The chain combines TRBV6-1 with TRBJ1-1; D is perhaps TRBD1 (6 bases). V shed 1 base and J shed 0 bases, with 9 bases lying between them. The CDR3 consists of 15 residues. Germline loops: CDR1 MNHNS, CDR2 SASEGT. The CDR3 is CASSEVRGMNTEAFF. CDR3 DNA sequence: TGTGCCAGCAGTGAAGTGAGGGGGATGAACACTGAAGCTTTCTTT.

Only one count was recorded for this clone. This rearrangement joins TRBV7-2 to TRBJ2-5; the D is unclear. V shed 6 bases and J shed 5 bases, with 16 bases lying between them. The CDR3 length is 14 residues. Germline values: CDR1 SGHTA, CDR2 FQGNSA. CDR3 sequence: CASRPGIDTETQYF. DNA for the CDR3: TGTGCCAGCAGACCAGGAATTGACACCGAGACCCAGTACTTC.

The chain is built from TRBV4-1 and TRBJ2-7, with TRBD2 identical over 8 bases. The CDR3 is made up of 16 amino acids. V was pared by 0 bases and J by 7 bases, with 11 bases of the junction left unmatched. Germline CDR1 and CDR2: MGHRA and YSYEKL. This chain's CDR3 is CASSQDRAGAHREQYF. In nucleotides, the CDR3 is TGCGCCAGCAGCCAAGATAGAGCGGGAGCTCATCGGGAGCAGTACTTC.

The chain couples TRBV7-9 to TRBJ2-1; 9 bases agree with TRBD1. CDR3 length: 18 residues. The V gene's germline CDR1 is SEHNR and CDR2 FQNEAQ (reference sequence). J was trimmed by 2 bases and V by 3 bases; bases with no gene match: 11. CDR3 sequence reads: CASSFPPVRDRAYNEQFF. CDR3 coding DNA: TGTGCCAGCAGCTTTCCTCCAGTCCGGGACAGGGCCTACAATGAGCAGTTCTTC.

The V and J genes are TRBV4-3 and TRBJ2-7, with 9 positions matching TRBD1. Germline lookup yields CDR1 LGHNA and CDR2 YSLEER. After removal of 2 bases from V and 9 bases from J, the junction contained 5 bases not matched to a gene. The CDR3 length is 13 residues. CDR3 sequence: CASSQTGGSRQYF. DNA of the CDR3: TGCGCCAGCAGCCAAACAGGGGGCTCGAGGCAGTACTTC.

The J gene is TRBJ2-2, the V gene TRBV5-4, with 7 nucleotides matching TRBD1. Germline CDR1 is SGHNT and CDR2 is YYREEE (reference sequence). The V and J ends lost 4 bases and 0 bases, in that order; junction bases with no gene match: 6. CDR3 length: 16 amino acids. The CDR3 loop reads CASSPTGDANTGELFF. CDR3 bases: TGTGCCAGCAGCCCTACAGGGGACGCGAACACCGGGGAGCTGTTTTTT.

The chain joins TRBV6-5 to TRBJ2-5; D might be TRBD2 (6 bases). In germline, CDR1 is MNHEY, CDR2 SVGAGI. The CDR3 consists of 15 residues. With 6 bases removed from V and 5 bases from J, the gap between germline ends came to 19 bases. For the CDR3, the DNA is TGTGCCAGCAGCTCCGGCGGGGCGCACATCGAGACCCAGTACTTC. Translation gives CASSSGGAHIETQYF.

The chain couples TRBV18 to TRBJ1-2, with D tentatively TRBD1 (5 bases). Germline V gene sequence: CDR1 KGHSH, CDR2 LQKENI. The CDR3 extends over 13 amino acids. Trimming pared 3 bases from V and 8 bases from J, leaving 13 bases between. In nucleotides, the CDR3 is TGTGCCAGCTCACCTGCAGGGCTTGAAGGCTACACCTTC. Its translation: CASSPAGLEGYTF. Filled out from reference TRBV18 and TRBJ1-2, the complete variable domain reads NAGVMQNPRHLVRRRGQEARLRCSPMKGHSHVYWYRQLPEEGLKFMVYLQKENIIDESGMPKERFSAEFPKEGPSILRIQQVVRGDSAAYFCASSPAGLEGYTFGSGTRLTVV.

The V and J genes are TRBV19 and TRBJ2-1, with TRBD1 matching over 9 bases. The CDR3 runs 17 residues. V was clipped by 4 bases and J by 4 bases; unmatched bases: 11. Germline CDR1 reads LNHDA; CDR2 reads SQIVND (reference sequence). This CDR3 is CASSTAGNRGRYNEQFF. The CDR3, as DNA: TGTGCCAGTAGTACCGCTGGGAACAGGGGGCGTTACAATGAGCAGTTCTTC.

The chain combines TRBV5-1 with TRBJ1-2; no reliable D call. The CDR3 runs to 15 residues. Germline CDR1 and CDR2: SGHRS and YFSETQ. Trimming cost V 3 bases and J 4 bases, with 16 bases left between them. The CDR3 DNA reads TGCGCCAGCAGCTCGGGTTCTTCCCGCGCCTATGGCTACACCTTC. It translates to CASSSGSSRAYGYTF. Based on the CDR3 plus reference TRBV5-1 and TRBJ1-2, the full variable domain is KAGVTQTPRYLIKTRGQQVTLSCSPISGHRSVSWYQQTPGQGLQFLFEYFSETQRNKGNFPGRFSGRQFSNSRSEMNVSTLELGDSALYLCASSSGSSRAYGYTFGSGTRLTVV.

The table lists this clone with a few counts. The V gene is TRBV2, the J gene TRBJ1-1, with a tentative D call TRBD1 (6 bases). This CDR3 is built from 15 residues. V dropped 9 bases and J dropped 12 bases, with 29 bases sitting between them. Germline V lookup: CDR1 SNHLY, CDR2 FYNNEI. The CDR3 here is CASTFLGQGIMMTFF. The CDR3 DNA is TGTGCCAGTACGTTTTTAGGGCAGGGGATTATGATGACTTTCTTT. Drawing the rest from reference TRBV2 and TRBJ1-1, the complete variable domain is EPEVTQTPSHQVTQMGQEVILRCVPISNHLYFYWYRQILGQKVEFLVSFYNNEISEKSEIFDDQFSVERPDGSNFTLKIRSTKLEDSAMYFCASTFLGQGIMMTFFGQGTRLTVV.

This clone occurred a few times. This rearrangement joins TRBV7-3 to TRBJ2-2; 9 nucleotides match TRBD1. Per germline, CDR1 SGHTA and CDR2 FQGTGA. J gave up 7 bases and V 5 bases, and 8 bases lay outside the gene matches. The CDR3 totals 15 residues. The CDR3 spells CASSPNRGHGGELFF. The CDR3 DNA reads as TGTGCCAGCAGCCCAAACAGGGGGCATGGCGGGGAGCTGTTTTTT.

V is TRBV6-6 and J is TRBJ2-7; D gene unclear. Trimming shortened V by 6 bases and J by 0 bases, and 6 bases separated the two germline ends. The CDR3 length is 12 residues. Germline V CDR1 and CDR2: MNHNY, SVGAGI (reference sequence). The CDR3 loop reads CASSPLSYEQYF. The CDR3 nucleotides read TGTGCCAGCAGCCCACTCTCCTACGAGCAGTACTTC.

The genes are TRBV25-1 and TRBJ2-2, with a possible D match to TRBD1 (5 bases). The V and J ends lost 4 bases and 4 bases respectively, with 10 bases between them. This CDR3 is 14 amino acids long. Germline V lookup: CDR1 MGHDK, CDR2 SYGVNS. The CDR3 nucleotides are TGTGCCAGCAGTGGGGGCCTCAGCACCGGGGAGCTGTTTTTT. This encodes CASSGGLSTGELFF.

This rearrangement joins TRBV19 to TRBJ2-1; TRBD2 is a possible D gene (5 bases). The CDR3 runs to 13 residues. Germline CDR1 reads LNHDA; CDR2 reads SQIVND (reference sequence). The V end lost 1 base, the J end lost 5 bases, and 6 bases lay between the germline ends. DNA for the CDR3: TGTGCCAGTAGTATAGGGGGAGACAATGAGCAGTTCTTC. Translated, it gives CASSIGGDNEQFF. The full variable domain, in which reference TRBV19 and TRBJ2-1 provide the parts outside the CDR3, is DGGITQSPKYLFRKEGQNVTLSCEQNLNHDAMYWYRQDPGQGLRLIYYSQIVNDFQKGDIAEGYSVSREKKESFPLTVTSAQKNPTAFYLCASSIGGDNEQFFGPGTRLTVL.

The chain is built from TRBV27 and TRBJ2-1; 7 bases line up with TRBD2. The CDR3 sequence is 15 residues long. Trimming cost V 3 bases and J 0 bases; bases outside gene matches: 2. Per the germline V gene, CDR1 is MNHEY and CDR2 is SMNVEV (reference sequence). The CDR3 loop reads CASSFPGGSYNEQFF. DNA for the CDR3: TGTGCCAGCAGTTTTCCGGGGGGCTCCTACAATGAGCAGTTCTTC.

This clone was seen only once. This chain connects TRBV25-1 to TRBJ1-1; 9 nucleotides line up with TRBD1. J lost 7 bases, V lost 5 bases, and 5 bases had no gene match. The CDR3 runs 13 residues. Germline V gives CDR1 MGHDK, CDR2 SYGVNS. CDR3 nucleotides: TGTGCCAGCAGTAGGGGGACAGGGAATGAAGCTTTCTTT. This codes for CASSRGTGNEAFF.

The chain employs TRBV7-9 and TRBJ2-2; 7 bases line up with TRBD1. V lost 4 bases and J lost 0; bases outside the gene matches: 2. The CDR3 loop spans 15 amino acids. Germline values: CDR1 SEHNR, CDR2 FQNEAQ (reference sequence). This CDR3 reads CASSSGQSNTGELFF. CDR3 DNA: TGTGCCAGCAGCTCGGGACAGTCGAACACCGGGGAGCTGTTTTTT. Drawing the rest from reference TRBV7-9 and TRBJ2-2, the complete variable domain is DTGVSQNPRHKITKRGQNVTFRCDPISEHNRLYWYRQTLGQGPEFLTYFQNEAQLEKSRLLSDRFSAERPKGSFSTLEIQRTEQGDSAMYLCASSSGQSNTGELFFGEGSRLTVL.

V and J are TRBV7-9 and TRBJ2-3; 7 bases align to TRBD1. Germline V gives CDR1 SEHNR, CDR2 FQNEAQ (reference sequence). CDR3 length: 14 amino acids. The junction had 1 base not matched to a gene; V was cut back by 1 base and J by 3 bases. This chain's CDR3 is CASSLGGQTDTQYF. In DNA form, the CDR3 reads TGTGCCAGCAGCTTAGGGGGACAGACAGATACGCAGTATTTT.

The chain recombines TRBV7-2 with TRBJ2-5; TRBD2 aligns across 7 bases. Unmatched junction bases numbered 4, after V lost 1 base and J lost 5 bases. This CDR3 comprises 14 residues. Germline-derived CDR1 and CDR2 are SGHTA and FQGNSA. The CDR3 is CASSLGGGWETQYF. Here the CDR3 DNA reads TGTGCCAGCAGCTTAGGGGGGGGATGGGAGACCCAGTACTTC.

The chain joins TRBV7-2 to TRBJ1-3, with D possibly being TRBD1 (6 bases). Germline assignment: CDR1 SGHTA and CDR2 FQGNSA. This CDR3 spans 15 amino acids. The V and J ends lost 5 bases and 0 bases respectively, with 11 bases between them. In nucleotides, the CDR3 is TGTGCCAGCAGCCCGGACAGTTACTCTGGAAACACCATATATTTT. Protein: CASSPDSYSGNTIYF.

This clone occurred once. The rearrangement links TRBV15 to TRBJ2-7, with TRBD1 identical over 8 bases. Germline CDR1 is LNHNV and CDR2 is YYDKDF (reference sequence). V shed 4 bases and J 5 bases; nucleotides not matched to a gene: 10. CDR3 length equals 15 residues. The CDR3: CATSKAQGASDEQYF. The CDR3 DNA reads as TGTGCCACCAGCAAAGCGCAGGGGGCTTCGGACGAGCAGTACTTC.

The V and J genes are TRBV27 and TRBJ2-7; 8 bases match TRBD2. V lost 6 bases, J lost 6 bases, and 7 bases stayed unmatched. Germline V gene lookup returns CDR1 MNHEY and CDR2 SMNVEV (reference sequence). This CDR3 contains 13 residues. The chain's CDR3 is CASSLTGGAEQYF. CDR3 sequence (DNA): TGTGCCAGCAGCCTCACGGGGGGGGCCGAGCAGTACTTC.

The chain combines TRBV19 with TRBJ2-1; 9 bases line up with TRBD1. Germline V gene lookup returns CDR1 LNHDA and CDR2 SQIVND (reference sequence). The V gene end was trimmed by 3 bases and the J gene end by 2 bases; junction bases not matched to a gene: 5. The CDR3 sequence is 16 residues long. The DNA for the CDR3 is TGTGCCAGTAGTATGCCGGGACAGGGACCCTACAATGAGCAGTTCTTC. Its protein product is CASSMPGQGPYNEQFF.